This TCR beta chain was sequenced for a study of T cell clones after liver transplantation. Study-wide background: Liver transplant recipients had immunosuppression withdrawal attempted within 2 years. Graft-donor-reactive sequences were compared with third-party-reactive TCRbeta sequences from pre-transplant mixed lymphocyte reactions.

In regard to this clone: Its target is not known.

Study-level points and caveats: Migration into the graft, not deletion, may explain lost graft donor-reactive T cells.

The protocol was immunoSEQ multiplex PCR, while the TCRdb copy is restricted to in-frame clones and leaves out a portion. This sample has 40,000 to 55,000 clones; 70% to 75% occur once, and the top ten carry about 10%. CD3+CD4+ and CD3+CD8+ cells were FACS-sorted from thawed unstimulated PBMCs. Germline values: CDR1 MNHNS, CDR2 SASEGT. CDR3 length: 12 residues. V lost 3 bases and J lost 8; bases outside the gene matches: 2. The sequence derives from a human patient who received a liver transplant. Some T cells may possibly be graft donor cells. The specimen comprised CD4+ T cells from blood, sampled around 52 months after liver transplant. This chain links TRBV6-1 with TRBJ1-2; 8 nucleotides align to TRBD1. CDR3: CASSETGVGYTF. CDR3 nucleotides: TGTGCCAGCAGTGAGACAGGGGTCGGCTACACCTTC.